These T cell receptor beta chains were read from a single sample in a study of blood T cell repertoires in COVID-19. Sequenced by immunoSEQ multiplex PCR; TCRdb stores in-frame clones only, minus some. This sample yields 270,000 or so clones, of which over 75% are seen a single time; around 7.8% belongs to the top ten. Sample: peripheral blood. These receptors came from a human donor in a cohort sampled during active COVID-19. Each CDR3 is given with its conserved first and last residue. D genes are given only for firm matches. The size entry is marked missing in some rows and otherwise reads once, few, many or a size class.

v_call,clone_size,j_call,d_call,cdr3_nt,cdr3_aa
TRBV6-2/TRBV6-3,NA,TRBJ2-1,TRBD2,TGTGCCAGCAGTTACTCGGGACTAGCGGGGGGCGGTGAGCAGTTCTTC,CASSYSGLAGGGEQFF
TRBV5-8,NA,TRBJ1-1,NA,TGTGCCAGCAGCCGTACATCGACAGCGAACACTGAAGCTTTCTTT,CASSRTSTANTEAFF
TRBV4-1,once,TRBJ2-2,NA,TGCGCCAGCAGCCGAACGGACACCGGGGAGCTGTTTTTT,CASSRTDTGELFF
TRBV2,NA,TRBJ2-6,NA,TGTGCCAGCAGTGACCGGTCCTCTGGGGCCAACGTCCTGACTTTC,CASSDRSSGANVLTF
TRBV5-8,NA,TRBJ1-1,NA,TGTGCCAGCAGCCTCGGATTTACGGTCGGGAAAACTGAAGCTTTCTTT,CASSLGFTVGKTEAFF
TRBV9,NA,TRBJ2-1,TRBD1,TGTGCCAGCAGCCTGACCAGGGGGCGACACAATGAGCAGTTCTTC,CASSLTRGRHNEQFF
TRBV19,NA,TRBJ1-2,NA,TGTGCCAGTAGTGACGCCCTAGGGAGGAGCTATGGCTACACCTTC,CASSDALGRSYGYTF
TRBV18,NA,TRBJ1-6,NA,TGTGCCAGCTCAACCAATTCGGGGTTAGATAATTCACCCCTCCACTTT,CASSTNSGLDNSPLHF
TRBV7-2,NA,TRBJ1-2,TRBD1,TGTGCCAGCAGCTCCGGGACAGGGGGCAACTATGGCTACACCTTC,CASSSGTGGNYGYTF
TRBV18,NA,TRBJ2-7,NA,TGTGCCAGCTCACCTTATGGACATGAGCAGTACTTC,CASSPYGHEQYF
TRBV28,NA,TRBJ2-7,NA,TGTGCCAGCAGTTTAACGGCGAGGACTTACGAGCAGTACTTC,CASSLTARTYEQYF
TRBV2,NA,TRBJ2-7,TRBD2,TGTGCCAGCAGTGGGCTAGCGGGAGAGCAGTACTTC,CASSGLAGEQYF
TRBV27,NA,TRBJ2-2,NA,TGTGCCAGCAGACGAACAGGGGGGGGGAGCACCGGGGAGCTGTTTTTT,CASRRTGGGSTGELFF
TRBV7-2,NA,TRBJ2-5,TRBD1,TGTGCCAGCAGCCCCCCAGGGGGCTGGCAAGAGACCCAGTACTTC,CASSPPGGWQETQYF
TRBV7-2,few,TRBJ1-1,NA,TGTGCCAGCAGCTTAGACAGGAACACTGAAGCTTTCTTT,CASSLDRNTEAFF
TRBV28,NA,TRBJ1-2,NA,TGTGCCAGCAGTTTCGCTATTGCCGTTAACTATGGCTACACCTTC,CASSFAIAVNYGYTF
TRBV19,NA,TRBJ1-1,NA,TGTGCCAGTAAGTACAGGGACACTGAAGCTTTCTTT,CASKYRDTEAFF
TRBV14,NA,TRBJ2-1,NA,TGTGCCAGCAGCCCAGTGGGGGGATACAATGAGCAGTTCTTC,CASSPVGGYNEQFF
TRBV19,once,TRBJ1-6,NA,TGTGCCAGTAGTATAGCTTTGAATTCACCCCTCCACTTT,CASSIALNSPLHF
TRBV4-1,few,TRBJ1-5,NA,TGCGCCAGCAGCCACTCAGTTAGCAATCAGCCCCAGCATTTT,CASSHSVSNQPQHF
TRBV7-9,NA,TRBJ2-5,TRBD1,TGTGCCAGCAGCTTAGGGGGACAGCAAGAGACCCAGTACTTC,CASSLGGQQETQYF
TRBV18,once,TRBJ2-5,TRBD1,TGTGCCAGCTCTCCTACAGGGGAAGAGACCCAGTACTTC,CASSPTGEETQYF
TRBV20-1,NA,TRBJ2-5,NA,TGCAGTGTAGGACAGCCAGAGACCCAGTACTTC,CSVGQPETQYF
TRBV5-6,NA,TRBJ1-1,TRBD1,TGTGCCAGCAGCTGGGGACAGGGTCGGTACACTGAAGCTTTCTTT,CASSWGQGRYTEAFF
TRBV27,NA,TRBJ1-2,NA,TGTGCCAGCAGTTTAGTAGGGGGTGTCGGTTACACCTTC,CASSLVGGVGYTF
TRBV3-1/TRBV3-2,NA,TRBJ2-3,TRBD2,TGTGCCAGCAGGAAGCGGGAGGGCGGGGATACGCAGTATTTT,CASRKREGGDTQYF
TRBV2,NA,TRBJ1-5,NA,TGTGCCAGCAGGGAGGACCCGATAAGCAATCAGCCCCAGCATTTT,CASREDPISNQPQHF
TRBV6-2/TRBV6-3,NA,TRBJ2-5,NA,TGTGCCAGCAGTTATTTCGGGGGTACGGAGACCCAGTACTTC,CASSYFGGTETQYF
TRBV10-2,NA,TRBJ2-1,TRBD2,TGCGCCAGCAGTGAGTCAACACTAGCGGGAGGGAGTGGTGAGCAGTTCTTC,CASSESTLAGGSGEQFF
TRBV7-8,NA,TRBJ1-4,NA,TGTGCCAGCAGCCGAGGAGGCGCGGGGGGGGAAAAACTGTTTTTT,CASSRGGAGGEKLFF
TRBV3-1/TRBV3-2,NA,TRBJ2-1,TRBD2,TGTGCCAGCAGCCGCCATCAGACTAGCGGGGGGGCTTACAATGAGCAGTTCTTC,CASSRHQTSGGAYNEQFF
TRBV6-5,NA,TRBJ2-4,TRBD2,TGTGCCAGCGGTCTAGCGGGGAGTCGGTACTTC,CASGLAGSRYF
TRBV7-7,NA,TRBJ2-1,NA,TGTGCTAGCAGCTTAGAGGACAGGAGGGGGAATGAGCAGTTCTTC,CASSLEDRRGNEQFF
TRBV19,NA,TRBJ2-2,TRBD1,TGTGCCAGTAGAGCCGGACAGGGAGCGGGCACCGGGGAGCTGTTTTTT,CASRAGQGAGTGELFF
TRBV25-1,NA,TRBJ1-1,TRBD1,TGTGCCAGCAGTGCCACAGGGGGGACTGAAGCTTTCTTT,CASSATGGTEAFF
TRBV27,NA,TRBJ2-2,NA,TGTGCCAGCAGTTCCCTAGCGAACACCGGGGAGCTGTTTTTT,CASSSLANTGELFF
TRBV4-3,NA,TRBJ2-1,TRBD2,TGCGCCAGCAGCGAGTCTCGGGACTACGAGCAGTTCTTC,CASSESRDYEQFF
TRBV9,NA,TRBJ2-6,TRBD1,TGTGCCAGCACCCTTGCTCTGGACAGGGGGTTTACTGGGGCCAACGTCCTGACTTTC,CASTLALDRGFTGANVLTF
TRBV9,NA,TRBJ1-1,NA,TGTGCCAGCAGCGGACAGAGTAGAGCGAACACTGAAGCTTTCTTT,CASSGQSRANTEAFF
TRBV7-6,NA,TRBJ2-5,TRBD1,TGTGCCAGCAGCCACGGACAGGACCAAGAGACCCAGTACTTC,CASSHGQDQETQYF
TRBV6-5,NA,TRBJ2-7,NA,TGTGCCAGCAGCTCGCGGTGGGGGACATCCTACGAGCAGTACTTC,CASSSRWGTSYEQYF
TRBV5-1,NA,TRBJ1-2,NA,TGCGCCAGCAGCTTGGGGGAGGCAGGTGACTATGGCTACACCTTC,CASSLGEAGDYGYTF
TRBV5-5,NA,TRBJ1-2,TRBD1,TGTGCCAGCAGCTATGGATCGGGACAGGCCTACTATGGCTACACCTTC,CASSYGSGQAYYGYTF
TRBV15,NA,TRBJ2-3,NA,TGTGCCACCAGCAAGTCTAGCTTTACAGATACGCAGTATTTT,CATSKSSFTDTQYF
TRBV5-6,NA,TRBJ2-1,TRBD2,TGTGCCAGCAGAGTGGGACTAGCGGGGTACAATGAGCAGTTCTTC,CASRVGLAGYNEQFF
TRBV5-1,NA,TRBJ1-4,TRBD1,TGCGCCAGCAGCCGGGACAGTACTAATGAAAAACTGTTTTTT,CASSRDSTNEKLFF
TRBV2,NA,TRBJ2-7,TRBD2,TGTGCCAGCAGTGAAGCGCCTAGCGGGGGGGCATTTACCTACGAGCAGTACTTC,CASSEAPSGGAFTYEQYF
TRBV6-5,NA,TRBJ1-3,NA,TGTGCCAGCAGTTACACCGCAGGGACTGGAAACACCATATATTTT,CASSYTAGTGNTIYF